This T cell receptor beta chain was profiled in a study of blood T cell repertoires in COVID-19 (dated by TCRdb to 2020 to 2021). General notes on the study: Collaborator samples came from the United States, Italy and Spain and covered acute and convalescent phases of COVID-19. The material from the prospective study consisted of cDNA or gDNA derived from T cells, B-cell-depleted T cells, or PBMCs. The dataset comprised deeply sampled blood TCRbeta repertoires from subjects exposed to, actively infected with, or recovered from COVID-19. A freely available public database, intended as a resource for researchers studying the immune response to SARS-CoV-2, is where the repertoires were released. Samples came from the ongoing ImmuneRACE study (first 160 participants) plus 1,254 subjects from 6 global collaborators. Nearly every sample came with metadata listing a de-identified subject ID, COVID-19 status, age in years and sex. Where available, HLA class I and class II types were obtained from metadata supplied by the sample provider rather than from assay-based typing.

In the prospective study, participants were roughly 18 to 100 years old, resided in about two dozen geographic areas of the United States, and were enrolled through a virtual design. To assign participants to cohorts, the prospective study relied on clinical history that participants themselves reported in a screening survey and a study questionnaire. For ImmuneRACE Cohort 3, a participant was defined as recovered based on two consecutive negative NP/OP PCR tests, clearance by a healthcare professional, or resolution of symptoms. Mobile phlebotomists in the prospective study collected whole blood, serum and a nasopharyngeal or oropharyngeal swab from every participant. Over a roughly two-month period, participants in the prospective study had the option of providing additional blood draws and questionnaires. Before DNA extraction, prospective study blood samples were shipped either frozen or at room temperature.

Looking up the germline V gene yields CDR1 SQVTM and CDR2 ANQGSEA. At the junction V is shortened by 7 bases and J by 3 bases; bases outside the gene matches: 2. Taken from cysteine to phenylalanine, the CDR3 has 12 residues. Only the CDR3 DNA is retained, 36 bases long and in frame from the first base. General findings and caveats noted by the study authors: The quantity of clinical and demographic metadata differed by source and by participant and was supplied without curation.

The immunoSEQ Assay, a bias-controlled multiplex PCR, was used to amplify TCRbeta CDR3 regions from genomic DNA. From the authors' description of their analysis: Nucleated cell counts per sample were estimated from amplification of reference gene primers within the assay. To quantify the absolute abundance of each unique TCRbeta CDR3 rearrangement, sequence reads were collapsed and filtered. For each sample, productive Simpson clonality was calculated as the square root of Simpson's diversity index over productive rearrangements. TCRdb stores this immuneACCESS table with in-frame sequences only. Part of the clones is absent; in the studies checked, under half of the shortfall reflects unresolved V genes, and no reason is known for the rest. That table furnishes V, J and clone size, whereas the DNA furnished D and trimming. Across this sample there are some 240,000 clones, with roughly four fifths seen only once. The ten most abundant clones make up 3.4% of the sample.

Points on this clone: The specificity of this receptor is unknown. Per-base quality was not reported, and no clone a single base away is much larger than it.

This receptor was identified in a man aged 50-60 years who had recovered from COVID-19. The V gene is TRBV29-1 and the J gene is TRBJ2-4, with 8 bases in between that match TRBD2. Sequenced input: PBMCs or T cells enriched from blood (not recorded which). The nucleotide sequence is given as TGCAGCGCCCGGGAGGGCAAAAACATTCAGTACTTC. Translated, this gives CSAREGKNIQYF.